Listed here are 29 T cell receptor beta chains from one sample, sequenced in a study of T cell repertoires in cytomegalovirus infection. Their cognate antigens are unknown. TCRdb re-called the reads through MiXCR, storing one row per CDR3 protein. The sample carries roughly 730,000 distinct CDR3 sequences, around 35% recorded once. The sample in question was cultured PBMCs, obtained from culture after CMV antigen stimulation. These receptors originate from a human donor in good health (CMV status not recorded). Some clones in this sample may be carry-over from other donors' samples.

Only a few counts were recorded for this clonotype. The chain employs TRBV7-2 and TRBJ1-3; D unclear. The germline V gene encodes CDR1 SGHTA and CDR2 FQGNSA. The CDR3 has 14 amino acids. Trimming left V 5 bases short and J 1 base short, with 9 bases between. CDR3 loop: CASSESYSGNTIYF. The CDR3 region has the DNA TGTGCCAGCAGCGAATCTTATTCTGGAAACACCATATATTTT.

This sequence joins TRBV10-3 and TRBJ1-1; unclear D gene. CDR1 is ENHRY and CDR2 is SYGVKD in the germline V gene. The CDR3 loop spans 14 amino acids. Trimming took 3 bases from V and 0 from J, leaving 8 bases between them. CDR3 sequence (DNA): TGTGCCATCAGTGATCACCTCATGAACACTGAAGCTTTCTTT. Protein product: CAISDHLMNTEAFF.

Only one count was recorded for this clonotype. The rearrangement joins TRBV20-1 to TRBJ1-1; no reliable D call. V was trimmed by 6 bases and J by 3 bases, leaving 8 bases between them. CDR1 and CDR2 from the germline V gene are DFQATT and SNEGSKA (reference sequence). The CDR3 is made up of 11 amino acids. The CDR3 protein is CSAAGDTEAFF. CDR3 DNA: TGCAGTGCCGCCGGGGACACTGAAGCTTTCTTT.

This chain links TRBV29-1 with TRBJ1-1; D call uncertain. Germline CDR1 SQVTM, CDR2 ANQGSEA. This CDR3 has 12 residues. CDR3 bases: TGCAGGGCTGGCTACCGCGCCGGTGAAGCTTTCTTT. Encoded protein: CRAGYRAGEAFF.

Written as DNA, the CDR3 is TGTGCCAGCAGCCCCCCCGGTCGCCCAGATACGCAGTATTTT. Its protein product is CASSPPGRPDTQYF. The V gene is TRBV3-1, the J gene TRBJ2-3; D gene uncertain. Germline V gene sequence: CDR1 LGHDT, CDR2 YNNKEL (reference sequence). The V and J ends lost 4 bases and 4 bases respectively, with 12 bases between them. The CDR3 is 14 residues long.

This clonotype was seen many times. The chain is built from TRBV7-2 and TRBJ2-7; TRBD2 matches 7 bases. Germline loops: CDR1 SGHTA, CDR2 FQGNSA. The length of the CDR3 is 14 residues. The ends lost 1 base at V and 4 bases at J; junction bases unmatched: 4. The CDR3 sequence: CASSLGGLIYEQYF. CDR3 nucleotide sequence: TGTGCCAGCAGCTTAGGGGGACTAATTTACGAGCAGTACTTC.

The sample holds a few counts of this clonotype. The chain recombines TRBV6-2 or TRBV6-3 with TRBJ2-5; 15 nucleotides line up with TRBD2. The CDR3 is 17 residues long. The germline V gene encodes CDR1 MNHEY and CDR2 SVGEGT. The V segment lost 2 bases and the J segment 1 base; nucleotides outside the gene matches: 2. The CDR3 spells CASSYPGLAGGQETQYF. The CDR3 bases are TGTGCCAGCAGTTACCCGGGACTAGCGGGAGGCCAAGAGACCCAGTACTTC.

This clonotype was detected many times. The chain employs TRBV7-2 and TRBJ2-3; D might be TRBD1 or TRBD2, each matching 6 bases. The CDR3 loop spans 15 amino acids. V was shortened by 0 bases and J by 6 bases, with 13 bases between the two germline ends. Germline lookup yields CDR1 SGHTA and CDR2 FQGNSA. Here the CDR3 reads CASSLAGGWGDTQYF. The DNA for the CDR3 is TGTGCCAGCAGCTTAGCGGGGGGCTGGGGGGATACGCAGTATTTT.

The table lists this clonotype with a few counts. The gene calls are TRBV12-3 or TRBV12-4 and TRBJ2-7, with 7 bases aligning to TRBD1. The CDR3 has 13 residues. Trimming cost V 3 bases and J 3 bases; bases outside gene matches: 2. CDR3 loop: CASSFRGFYEQYF. The CDR3 coding sequence is TGTGCCAGCAGTTTCAGGGGGTTCTACGAGCAGTACTTC.

The genes are TRBV4-1 and TRBJ2-1; D might be TRBD2 (6 bases). Trimming took 1 base from V and 7 from J, leaving 17 bases between them. Germline V gives CDR1 MGHRA, CDR2 YSYEKL. CDR3 length equals 16 residues. The DNA for the CDR3 is TGCGCCAGCAGCCAAGGGCCCGTCGGGGGTGGTAATGAGCAGTTCTTC. It is translated as CASSQGPVGGGNEQFF.

This clonotype was seen at least ten times. The rearrangement joins TRBV7-2 to TRBJ1-2, with a tentative D call TRBD1 (6 bases). Trimming left V 5 bases short and J 4 bases short, with 14 bases between. The CDR3 runs to 14 residues. Germline V gene lookup returns CDR1 SGHTA and CDR2 FQGNSA. The CDR3 spells CASSTRQAVYGYTF. CDR3 nucleotides: TGTGCCAGCAGCACAAGACAGGCAGTCTATGGCTACACCTTC.

This clonotype was detected ten times or more. The junction departs from germline at one end; a sequencing error may be responsible. The V gene is TRBV7-2, the J gene TRBJ2-5, with TRBD2 identical over 13 bases. CDR1 and CDR2 (germline): SGHTA, FQGNSA. The CDR3 is made up of 12 amino acids. CDR3 amino acids: CASSLGLAGKDF. CDR3 DNA sequence: TGTGCCAGCAGCCTGGGACTAGCGGGAAAGGACTTC.

The CDR3 reads CASSLDNEKLFF. The CDR3 region has the DNA TGTGCCAGCAGCCTCGACAATGAAAAACTGTTTTTT. The genes are TRBV7-9 and TRBJ1-4, with unresolved D. There are 12 residues in the CDR3. CDR1 and CDR2 from the germline V gene are SEHNR and FQNEAQ (reference sequence). Trimming pared 5 bases from V and 5 bases from J, leaving 6 bases between.

In DNA, the CDR3 is TGTGCCATCAGTGAGTCGAGGAGAGGAGTTACGCAGTATTTT. Protein: CAISESRRGVTQYF. The chain recombines TRBV10-3 with TRBJ2-3, with D uncertain. The V end was cut by 0 bases, the J end by 8 bases, with 12 bases between. This CDR3 spans 14 amino acids. From germline, CDR1 is ENHRY and CDR2 SYGVKD.

This clonotype was seen at least ten times. The chain is built from TRBV7-6 and TRBJ1-3; no reliable D call. V was pared by 2 bases and J by 0 bases, with 11 bases between. The CDR3 is made up of 16 amino acids. The germline V gene encodes CDR1 SGHVS and CDR2 FNYEAQ. This chain's CDR3 is CASSLINSFSGNTIYF. In nucleotides, the CDR3 is TGTGCCAGCAGCTTAATCAACAGCTTCTCTGGAAACACCATATATTTT.

This clonotype has a count of ten or more. This sequence may be a read error, since a much larger clone differs from it by one base. The rearrangement joins TRBV7-2 to TRBJ2-3; 13 nucleotides match TRBD2. Trimming removed 5 bases from V and 6 bases from J; junction bases left unmatched: 2. The germline V gene has CDR1 SGHTA and CDR2 FQGNSA. The CDR3 has 14 amino acids. This CDR3 reads CASSRGLAGDTQYF. The CDR3 bases are TGTGCCAGCAGCCGGGGACTAGCGGGGGATACGCAGTATTTT. The full variable domain, in which reference TRBV7-2 and TRBJ2-3 provide the parts outside the CDR3, is GAGVSQSPSNKVTEKGKDVELRCDPISGHTALYWYRQSLGQGLEFLIYFQGNSAPDKSGLPSDRFSAERTGGSVSTLTIQRTQQEDSAVYLCASSRGLAGDTQYFGPGTRLTVL.

The table lists this clonotype with a few counts. This chain joins TRBV7-6 and TRBJ1-2; the D is unclear. This CDR3 comprises 16 residues. Trimming removed 2 bases from V and 0 bases from J, with 13 bases in between. The germline gives CDR1 SGHVS, CDR2 FNYEAQ. CDR3 loop: CASSLRSGRANYGYTF. CDR3 DNA sequence: TGTGCCAGCAGCTTAAGGTCAGGTCGAGCTAACTATGGCTACACCTTC. Filled out from reference TRBV7-6 and TRBJ1-2, the complete variable domain reads GAGVSQSPRYKVTKRGQDVALRCDPISGHVSLYWYRQALGQGPEFLTYFNYEAQQDKSGLPNDRFSAERPEGSISTLTIQRTEQRDSAMYRCASSLRSGRANYGYTFGSGTRLTVV.

V gene TRBV19 combines with J gene TRBJ1-5; D is unresolved. CDR3 length: 18 residues. The germline V gene has CDR1 LNHDA and CDR2 SQIVND (reference sequence). Trimming took off 3 bases at V and 2 bases at J, with 20 bases between the two ends. CDR3 protein: CASSILEGIGAGNQPQHF. CDR3 nucleotide sequence: TGTGCCAGTAGTATCTTGGAGGGTATAGGTGCGGGCAATCAGCCCCAGCATTTT.

The rearrangement links TRBV5-5 to TRBJ1-4; D is unresolved. Trimming took off 2 bases at V and 7 bases at J, with 12 bases between the two ends. Germline V gives CDR1 SGHKS, CDR2 YYEKEE (reference sequence). There are 14 residues in the CDR3. The CDR3 sequence is CASSFGEVGEKLFF. The CDR3 DNA is TGTGCCAGCAGCTTCGGGGAGGTTGGTGAAAAACTGTTTTTT.

The J gene is TRBJ2-1, the V gene TRBV30; TRBD2 aligns across 10 bases. The ends lost 2 bases at V and 8 bases at J; junction bases unmatched: 9. The germline V gene has CDR1 GTSNPN and CDR2 SVGIG (reference sequence). This CDR3 has 15 amino acids. DNA for the CDR3: TGTGCCTGGAGTTTTGGTAGCGGGAGGTTCGATGAGCAGTTCTTC. Translated: CAWSFGSGRFDEQFF.

This clonotype was seen ten or more times. This chain uses TRBV7-8 with TRBJ2-7; D unresolved. V lost 6 bases and J lost 7, with 13 bases in between. Germline CDR1 and CDR2: SGHVS and FQNEAQ. The CDR3 contains 12 residues. The CDR3, as DNA: TGTGCCAGCAGTCCTCACCTACGGGAGCAGTACTTC. This translates into CASSPHLREQYF. The full variable domain, rest sourced from reference TRBV7-8 and TRBJ2-7, is GAGVSQSPRYKVAKRGQDVALRCDPISGHVSLFWYQQALGQGPEFLTYFQNEAQLDKSGLPSDRFFAERPEGSVSTLKIQRTQQEDSAVYLCASSPHLREQYFGPGTRLTVT.

The gene calls are TRBV6-2 or TRBV6-3 and TRBJ2-3; 7 nucleotides align to TRBD2. This CDR3 spans 13 amino acids. J was trimmed by 5 bases and V by 7 bases; bases with no gene match: 6. Germline CDR1 reads MNHEY; CDR2 reads SVGEGT. CDR3 in DNA: TGTGCCAGCACACGGGAGGCTAGAGATACGCAGTATTTT. Its translation: CASTREARDTQYF.

This clonotype was seen only a few times. The J gene is TRBJ2-7, the V gene TRBV6-6; TRBD1 agrees at 7 bases. J was trimmed by 2 bases and V by 2 bases; bases with no gene match: 12. CDR3 length equals 17 residues. CDR1 is MNHNY, CDR2 SVGAGI, per germline (reference sequence). The CDR3 reads CASSYPPRQGVTYEQYF. The CDR3 DNA reads as TGTGCCAGCAGTTACCCCCCCCGACAGGGTGTCACCTACGAGCAGTACTTC.

V and J are TRBV5-1 and TRBJ2-3; 12 bases align to TRBD2. V was clipped by 4 bases and J by 2 bases; unmatched bases: 8. The CDR3 covers 17 residues. Germline V gene sequence: CDR1 SGHRS, CDR2 YFSETQ. The DNA of the CDR3 is TGCGCCAGCAGCCTCGGGCTAGCGGGGGGGACCACAGATACGCAGTATTTT. This codes for CASSLGLAGGTTDTQYF. The whole variable domain, remainder taken from reference TRBV5-1 and TRBJ2-3, is KAGVTQTPRYLIKTRGQQVTLSCSPISGHRSVSWYQQTPGQGLQFLFEYFSETQRNKGNFPGRFSGRQFSNSRSEMNVSTLELGDSALYLCASSLGLAGGTTDTQYFGPGTRLTVL.

The chain carries TRBV25-1 and TRBJ1-2; 8 positions agree with TRBD1. With 4 bases clipped from V and 7 bases from J, the junction kept 8 bases outside the gene matches. Per germline, CDR1 MGHDK and CDR2 SYGVNS. The CDR3 length is 14 residues. This CDR3 reads CASSVPGTGSGYTF. CDR3 nucleotide sequence: TGTGCCAGCAGTGTCCCCGGGACAGGAAGTGGCTACACCTTC.

The table lists this clonotype with many counts. The rearrangement joins TRBV7-2 to TRBJ2-2; 11 nucleotides agree with TRBD2. The V and J ends lost 5 bases and 7 bases, in that order; junction bases with no gene match: 6. CDR3 length: 15 amino acids. Germline CDR1 reads SGHTA; CDR2 reads FQGNSA. The DNA for the CDR3 is TGTGCCAGCAGCCGGCTAGCGGGGGGATTCGGGGAGCTGTTTTTT. It encodes CASSRLAGGFGELFF. Supplemented by reference TRBV7-2 and TRBJ2-2, the full variable domain reads GAGVSQSPSNKVTEKGKDVELRCDPISGHTALYWYRQSLGQGLEFLIYFQGNSAPDKSGLPSDRFSAERTGGSVSTLTIQRTQQEDSAVYLCASSRLAGGFGELFFGEGSRLTVL.

There are a few counts of this clonotype. This rearrangement joins TRBV18 to TRBJ2-5; 7 bases agree with TRBD1. Germline V gene sequence: CDR1 KGHSH, CDR2 LQKENI. Trimming removed 5 bases from V and 1 base from J; junction bases left unmatched: 4. The CDR3 has 14 amino acids. The CDR3 loop reads CASSTGDSQETQYF. The CDR3 bases are TGTGCCAGCTCAACCGGGGACAGCCAAGAGACCCAGTACTTC.

This clonotype was found many times. This chain links TRBV7-2 with TRBJ1-2; TRBD1 matches 9 bases. CDR1 and CDR2 (germline): SGHTA, FQGNSA. CDR3 length equals 14 residues. The ends lost 5 bases at V and 4 bases at J; junction bases unmatched: 5. The CDR3 protein is CASSTTGGGYGYTF. CDR3 in DNA: TGTGCCAGCAGCACAACAGGGGGCGGCTATGGCTACACCTTC. The full variable domain, completed using reference TRBV7-2 and TRBJ1-2, is GAGVSQSPSNKVTEKGKDVELRCDPISGHTALYWYRQSLGQGLEFLIYFQGNSAPDKSGLPSDRFSAERTGGSVSTLTIQRTQQEDSAVYLCASSTTGGGYGYTFGSGTRLTVV.

The chain recombines TRBV12-3 or TRBV12-4 with TRBJ2-2, with 8 positions matching TRBD2. V lost 6 bases and J lost 7; bases outside the gene matches: 7. The CDR3 runs 14 residues. The CDR3 is CASSPGGDSGELFF. CDR3 coding DNA: TGTGCCAGCAGCCCGGGGGGGGATAGCGGGGAGCTGTTTTTT.